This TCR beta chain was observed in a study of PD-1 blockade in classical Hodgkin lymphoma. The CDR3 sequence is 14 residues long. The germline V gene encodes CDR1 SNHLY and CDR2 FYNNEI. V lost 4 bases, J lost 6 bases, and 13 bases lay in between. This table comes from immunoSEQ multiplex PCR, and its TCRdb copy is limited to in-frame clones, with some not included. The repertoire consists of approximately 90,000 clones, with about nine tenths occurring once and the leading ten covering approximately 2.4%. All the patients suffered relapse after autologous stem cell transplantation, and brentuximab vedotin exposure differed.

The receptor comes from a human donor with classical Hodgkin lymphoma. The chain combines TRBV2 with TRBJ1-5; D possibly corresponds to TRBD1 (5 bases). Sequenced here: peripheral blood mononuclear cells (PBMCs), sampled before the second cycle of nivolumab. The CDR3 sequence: CASSGERGGQPQHF. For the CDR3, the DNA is TGTGCCAGCAGTGGCGAACGGGGCGGTCAGCCCCAGCATTTT.